The 17 T cell receptor beta chains given below trace back to one sample, sequenced in a study of blood T cell repertoires in COVID-19. The protocol was immunoSEQ multiplex PCR, while the TCRdb copy is restricted to in-frame clones and leaves out a portion. In the table there are roughly 280,000 clones, 88% of which are singletons. Sequenced: peripheral blood. All receptors derive from a woman in her 30s with COVID-19, enrolled during active disease.

The chain has TRBV10-3 and TRBJ2-3; a weak D match, TRBD1 (6 bases). The CDR3 has 14 residues. The germline V and J ends were trimmed by 3 bases and 9 bases, with 16 bases remaining between them. Germline CDR1 ENHRY, CDR2 SYGVKD. The CDR3: CAISETGTYRTQYF. CDR3 sequence (DNA): TGTGCCATCAGTGAAACAGGGACCTACAGGACGCAGTATTTT.

In this sample, this clone turned up once. The J gene is TRBJ2-1, the V gene TRBV27, with 9 nucleotides matching TRBD1. Per the germline V gene, CDR1 is MNHEY and CDR2 is SMNVEV (reference sequence). Germline trimming cut 6 bases from V and 7 bases from J; bases unmatched to any gene: 13. The CDR3 has 16 amino acids. The CDR3 bases are TGTGCCAGCAGCCCCGGATGGGGACAGGGTGGGAATGAGCAGTTCTTC. It specifies CASSPGWGQGGNEQFF.

This clone was picked up one time. J is TRBJ2-1 and V is TRBV11-2, with D maybe TRBD1 (5 bases). V was clipped by 0 bases and J by 9 bases, with 12 bases between them. The CDR3 spans 14 residues. From germline, CDR1 is SGHAT and CDR2 FQNNGV. CDR3 protein: CASSLEGRASEQFF. The CDR3 bases are TGTGCCAGCAGCTTAGAAGGCAGGGCAAGTGAGCAGTTCTTC.

The genes are TRBV10-3 and TRBJ2-7; 7 bases map to TRBD1. Germline trimming cut 6 bases from V and 5 bases from J; bases unmatched to any gene: 19. This CDR3 comprises 17 residues. Germline V gives CDR1 ENHRY, CDR2 SYGVKD. CDR3 in amino acids: CAISSRPIQGPFDEQYF. The CDR3 coding sequence is TGTGCCATCAGCTCCCGTCCAATACAGGGGCCCTTCGACGAGCAGTACTTC.

The rearrangement joins TRBV6-6 to TRBJ1-2; D not resolved. Per germline, CDR1 MNHNY and CDR2 SVGAGI (reference sequence). The CDR3 loop spans 13 amino acids. Trimming pared 4 bases from V and 1 base from J, leaving 7 bases between. Here the CDR3 DNA reads TGTGCCAGCAGTTCCGGAGGTAACTATGGCTACACCTTC. Translated: CASSSGGNYGYTF.

J is TRBJ2-3 and V is TRBV9; D is possibly TRBD2 (6 bases). The germline gives CDR1 SGDLS, CDR2 YYNGEE. Trimming cost V 1 base and J 2 bases, with 17 bases left between them. The CDR3 loop spans 17 amino acids. CDR3 protein: CASSVMGLGQATDTQYF. CDR3 nucleotides: TGTGCCAGCAGCGTAATGGGACTCGGCCAAGCCACAGATACGCAGTATTTT.

The table lists this clone with many counts. The chain uses TRBV2 and TRBJ1-6; D is undetermined. This CDR3 is built from 14 residues. From germline, CDR1 is SNHLY and CDR2 FYNNEI. Trimming pared 8 bases from V and 5 bases from J, leaving 13 bases between. The CDR3 region is CASLDGGDNSPLHF. Written as DNA, the CDR3 is TGTGCCAGCTTGGACGGAGGTGATAATTCACCCCTCCACTTT.

The chain joins TRBV6-5 to TRBJ2-2; D call uncertain. V dropped 10 bases and J dropped 5 bases, with 17 bases sitting between them. The germline V gene encodes CDR1 MNHEY and CDR2 SVGAGI. The CDR3 covers 14 residues. The CDR3 DNA follows: TGTGCCACCCCTGTCGGTGGTGTGACCGGGGAGCTGTTTTTT. It codes for CATPVGGVTGELFF.

The chain joins TRBV4-1 to TRBJ2-5; TRBD1 is a possible D gene (6 bases). Per the germline V gene, CDR1 is MGHRA and CDR2 is YSYEKL. This CDR3 has 15 residues. Trimming took off 1 base at V and 4 bases at J, with 13 bases between the two ends. In DNA, the CDR3 is TGCGCCAGCAGCCAAGGAAGGGGGATTAGAGAGACCCAGTACTTC. It codes for CASSQGRGIRETQYF.

The chain has TRBV9 and TRBJ2-7; perhaps TRBD2 as D (5 bases). The ends were cut back, 4 bases at V and 0 bases at J, with 14 bases in the middle. From germline, CDR1 is SGDLS and CDR2 YYNGEE. CDR3 length equals 15 residues. The CDR3 coding sequence is TGTGCCAGCAGCCCAGAGGGCGGCCTCTCCTACGAGCAGTACTTC. Encoded protein: CASSPEGGLSYEQYF.

CDR3 residues: CASSLPDRYQETQYF. CDR3 DNA sequence: TGTGCCAGCAGTTTGCCCGACAGGTACCAAGAGACCCAGTACTTC. The rearrangement joins TRBV28 to TRBJ2-5; tentative D call: TRBD1 (6 bases). Germline V CDR1 and CDR2: MDHEN, SYDVKM. V was clipped by 3 bases and J by 0 bases, with 11 bases between them. This CDR3 is built from 15 residues. Combining the CDR3 with reference TRBV28 and TRBJ2-5 gives the whole variable domain DVKVTQSSRYLVKRTGEKVFLECVQDMDHENMFWYRQDPGLGLRLIYFSYDVKMKEKGDIPEGYSVSREKKERFSLILESASTNQTSMYLCASSLPDRYQETQYFGPGTRLLVL.

A remark on this clone: The junction shows a germline mismatch at one end, possibly a read error. The chain combines TRBV24-1 with TRBJ1-5; the D gene is possibly TRBD1 (5 bases). The CDR3 length is 12 residues. CDR1 is KGHDR, CDR2 SFDVKD, per germline. CDR3 amino acids: CATSARPGLVYF. In DNA form, the CDR3 reads TGTGCCACCAGTGCGCGCCCGGGACTCGTGTATTTT.

In this sample, this clone turned up a few times. The rearrangement joins TRBV29-1 to TRBJ2-1; 15 bases fit TRBD2. Trimming removed 2 bases from V and 4 bases from J; junction bases left unmatched: 12. This CDR3 contains 19 residues. Germline-derived CDR1 and CDR2 are SQVTM and ANQGSEA. Here the CDR3 reads CSVEIGLAGGLIWYNEQFF. In DNA, the CDR3 is TGCAGCGTTGAAATAGGACTAGCGGGAGGGCTGATATGGTACAATGAGCAGTTCTTC.

CDR3 amino acids: CSASLTGLANEKLFF. In DNA, the CDR3 is TGCAGTGCTAGTTTGACAGGGCTAGCTAATGAAAAACTGTTTTTT. The chain links TRBV20-1 to TRBJ1-4, with TRBD1 matching 7 bases. Trimming at V came to 3 bases and at J to 3 bases, leaving 7 bases not matched to a gene. Germline V lookup: CDR1 DFQATT, CDR2 SNEGSKA (reference sequence). The length of the CDR3 is 15 residues.

The chain joins TRBV24-1 to TRBJ1-5; possibly TRBD1 for D (5 bases). Between the trimmed V and J ends, which lost 3 bases and 2 bases, there was a span of 13 bases. CDR3 length: 16 amino acids. Germline V gene data show CDR1 as KGHDR and CDR2 as SFDVKD. CDR3 in amino acids: CATSDAGHMGNQPQHF. CDR3 bases: TGTGCCACCAGTGATGCGGGGCACATGGGCAATCAGCCCCAGCATTTT.

The chain joins TRBV20-1 to TRBJ2-1; 8 positions match TRBD2. There are 14 residues in the CDR3. J was trimmed by 8 bases and V by 3 bases; bases with no gene match: 9. CDR1 is DFQATT and CDR2 is SNEGSKA in the germline V gene (reference sequence). CDR3 nucleotide sequence: TGCAGTGCTAGTGGGAAGCGGGAGAGAGATGAGCAGTTCTTC. Amino acids: CSASGKRERDEQFF.

The gene calls are TRBV6-5 and TRBJ2-5, with 8 nucleotides matching TRBD2. The CDR3 consists of 15 residues. The V and J ends lost 9 bases and 2 bases, in that order; junction bases with no gene match: 11. Germline-derived CDR1 and CDR2 are MNHEY and SVGAGI. CDR3 nucleotide sequence: TGTGCCAGTGGGGAGGCTAGCGGGCGACAAGAGACCCAGTACTTC. The encoded protein is CASGEASGRQETQYF.